One and the same sample provided the 10 T cell receptor beta chains below, sequenced in a study of blood T cell repertoires in COVID-19. TCRdb keeps only in-frame clones here, not all; method: immunoSEQ multiplex PCR. The sample includes about 270,000 clones, approximately 90% seen only once; the top ten take over 4%. Sequencing was carried out using PBMCs or T cells enriched from blood (not recorded which). These receptors originate from a woman in her twenties or thirties with acute COVID-19.

V usage is TRBV4-3 and J usage is TRBJ2-6; unclear D gene. CDR1 is LGHNA, CDR2 YSLEER, per germline. The CDR3 loop spans 15 amino acids. V lost 0 bases to trimming and J lost 0 bases, with 3 bases between them. The chain's CDR3 is CASSQDHSGANVLTF. DNA for the CDR3: TGCGCCAGCAGCCAAGACCACTCTGGGGCCAACGTCCTGACTTTC.

CDR3 DNA: TGTGCCAGCAATTGGGGGGGTTCCTACAATGAGCAGTTCTTC. It encodes CASNWGGSYNEQFF. The rearrangement links TRBV5-5 to TRBJ2-1; 7 positions match TRBD2. The V gene's germline CDR1 is SGHKS and CDR2 YYEKEE (reference sequence). V lost 6 bases, J lost 1 base, and 4 bases stayed unmatched. CDR3 length: 14 residues.

V and J are TRBV3-1 (or the pseudogene TRBV3-2) and TRBJ2-1; 8 bases map to TRBD2. Germline CDR1 LGHDT, CDR2 YNNKEL (reference sequence). This CDR3 spans 16 amino acids. After removal of 0 bases from V and 4 bases from J, the junction contained 5 bases not matched to a gene. The CDR3, as DNA: TGTGCCAGCAGCCAAGAGCGGGAGGCGGATTACAATGAGCAGTTCTTC. Its protein product is CASSQEREADYNEQFF.

The J gene is TRBJ1-2, the V gene TRBV5-5; D remains ambiguous. The CDR3 consists of 13 residues. With 3 bases removed from V and 7 bases from J, the gap between germline ends came to 13 bases. Germline V lookup: CDR1 SGHKS, CDR2 YYEKEE (reference sequence). The CDR3, as DNA: TGTGCCAGCAGCTCAGCGGAGGCATTTGGCTACACCTTC. It translates to CASSSAEAFGYTF.

This chain links TRBV29-1 with TRBJ2-7, with D perhaps matching TRBD2 (5 bases). CDR1 and CDR2 (germline): SQVTM, ANQGSEA. V was trimmed by 6 bases and J by 1 base, leaving 10 bases between them. This CDR3 region has 12 residues. Written as DNA, the CDR3 is TGCAGCGTAGGACTGACTTCCTACGAGCAGTACTTC. It specifies CSVGLTSYEQYF.

This sequence joins TRBV18 and TRBJ1-4; 8 positions agree with TRBD1. V trimming: 3 bases; J trimming: 8 bases; junction bases outside the gene matches: 11. The germline gives CDR1 KGHSH, CDR2 LQKENI. CDR3 size: 16 residues. CDR3 bases: TGTGCCAGCTCACCGAAGACGGGACAGGCAGTCGAAAAACTGTTTTTT. Translating gives CASSPKTGQAVEKLFF.

This clone was observed a few times. V is TRBV2 and J is TRBJ1-4, with TRBD1 matching over 7 bases. The length of the CDR3 is 15 residues. The V gene's germline CDR1 is SNHLY and CDR2 FYNNEI. The V gene end was trimmed by 6 bases and the J gene end by 4 bases; junction bases not matched to a gene: 8. As DNA, the CDR3 is TGTGCCAGCAGCAGACAGGGCCCTTTTAATGAAAAACTGTTTTTT. Amino acid sequence: CASSRQGPFNEKLFF.

This clone came up a few times. This chain links TRBV6-5 with TRBJ2-1, with a tentative D call TRBD1 (6 bases). Germline V gene data show CDR1 as MNHEY and CDR2 as SVGAGI. Trimming removed 6 bases at V and 4 bases at J, with 16 bases between. This CDR3 is 15 amino acids long. The CDR3 sequence: CASSRGSGDYNEQFF. Here the CDR3 DNA reads TGTGCCAGCAGCCGCGGGTCAGGGGATTACAATGAGCAGTTCTTC.

The chain carries TRBV19 and TRBJ1-1; 7 bases map to TRBD1. The germline V gene encodes CDR1 LNHDA and CDR2 SQIVND (reference sequence). This CDR3 is built from 14 residues. Germline trimming cut 5 bases from V and 0 bases from J; bases unmatched to any gene: 3. The CDR3 spells CASSHQGVNTEAFF. In nucleotides, the CDR3 is TGTGCCAGTAGTCACCAGGGGGTGAACACTGAAGCTTTCTTT.

V gene TRBV4-1 combines with J gene TRBJ2-7, with 16 bases lining up with TRBD2. The germline V gene encodes CDR1 MGHRA and CDR2 YSYEKL. V shed 1 base and J 1 base; nucleotides not matched to a gene: 4. The CDR3 is made up of 18 amino acids. CDR3 coding DNA: TGCGCCAGCAGCCAAGTGGGACTAGCGGGAGGGAGGTCCTACGAGCAGTACTTC. The encoded protein is CASSQVGLAGGRSYEQYF.